Each of the 24 T cell receptor beta chains below was sequenced from the same sample in a study of T cells in Graves' hyperthyroidism and ophthalmopathy. TCR beta CDR3 regions were amplified from RNA transcripts. An initial round of RT-PCR targeting the TCR CDR3 relied on the HTBI primer set. TCRdb re-analysed the multiplex PCR reads in MiXCR, keeping a single row per CDR3 protein. The sample lists a few hundred thousand distinct CDR3 sequences, roughly 15% seen once, with approximately 20% in the top ten. Specimen: blood. These receptors came from a woman aged 60-70 years with Graves' ophthalmopathy.

This clonotype was found many times. The chain is built from TRBV28 and TRBJ1-5; D may be TRBD1 (5 bases). Trimming removed 7 bases at V and 2 bases at J, with 18 bases between. Germline V gene sequence: CDR1 MDHEN, CDR2 SYDVKM. This CDR3 comprises 16 residues. CDR3: CASTFSGLGGNQPQHF. DNA for the CDR3: TGTGCCAGCACCTTCAGTGGGTTGGGGGGCAATCAGCCCCAGCATTTT.

This clonotype was detected ten times or more. The J gene is TRBJ1-1, the V gene TRBV29-1; possible D gene TRBD1, 5 bases. Germline V gene sequence: CDR1 SQVTM, CDR2 ANQGSEA. The CDR3 is made up of 11 amino acids. The V end lost 4 bases, the J end lost 11 bases, and 14 bases lay between the germline ends. The CDR3 DNA follows: TGCAGCGTTGTATCGGGACGGGAGGCTTTCTTT. Translating it yields CSVVSGREAFF.

This clonotype was counted at least ten times. V gene TRBV7-3 combines with J gene TRBJ1-6; D is perhaps TRBD1 (5 bases). This CDR3 comprises 15 residues. Trimming removed 2 bases from V and 5 bases from J, with 10 bases in between. Germline V gene lookup returns CDR1 SGHTA and CDR2 FQGTGA. CDR3 residues: CASSLRGTDNSPLHF. CDR3 nucleotides: TGTGCCAGCAGCTTACGAGGGACGGATAATTCACCCCTCCACTTT.

The chain employs TRBV7-2 and TRBJ2-1, with TRBD2 matching 7 bases. The CDR3 totals 14 residues. Trimming took 3 bases from V and 6 from J; bases not matched to a gene: 5. Germline V gene lookup returns CDR1 SGHTA and CDR2 FQGNSA. DNA of the CDR3: TGTGCCAGCAGCTTGGCTAGCGGCCCCAATGAGCAGTTCTTC. This translates into CASSLASGPNEQFF.

This clonotype was detected many times. The chain is built from TRBV7-9 and TRBJ2-5; tentatively, D is TRBD1 (5 bases). CDR1 is SEHNR, CDR2 FQNEAQ, per germline (reference sequence). V lost 4 bases and J lost 4, with 13 bases in between. The CDR3 consists of 14 residues. DNA of the CDR3: TGTGCCAGCAGCTCAAGTCAGGGTCGAGAGACCCAGTACTTC. Translation gives CASSSSQGRETQYF.

Ten or more counts support this clonotype. V usage is TRBV27 and J usage is TRBJ1-6; 8 bases are shared with TRBD1. The J segment lost 3 bases and the V segment lost 0 bases, leaving 7 bases of the junction unmatched. The length of the CDR3 is 18 residues. Per the germline V gene, CDR1 is MNHEY and CDR2 is SMNVEV (reference sequence). The CDR3 spells CASSLSARGQVYNSPLHF. For the CDR3, the DNA is TGTGCCAGCAGTTTATCGGCCCGGGGACAGGTCTATAATTCACCCCTCCACTTT.

The chain has TRBV5-1 and TRBJ2-1; TRBD2 agrees at 8 bases. The germline CDR1 and CDR2 sequences are SGHRS and YFSETQ. V was pared by 2 bases and J by 5 bases, with 6 bases of the junction left unmatched. This CDR3 contains 15 residues. The CDR3: CASSFQRGSNNEQFF. DNA of the CDR3: TGCGCCAGCAGCTTCCAGCGGGGGTCTAACAATGAGCAGTTCTTC.

This chain links TRBV20-1 with TRBJ2-2; 9 bases map to TRBD1. CDR3 length: 12 amino acids. Germline values: CDR1 DFQATT, CDR2 SNEGSKA (reference sequence). J was trimmed by 7 bases and V by 7 bases; bases with no gene match: 4. The CDR3 coding sequence is TGCAGTGACAGGGGGCTTAGCGGGGAGCTGTTTTTT. Protein sequence: CSDRGLSGELFF.

The V call is TRBV2, the J call TRBJ2-5; TRBD2 matches 16 bases. V gave up 4 bases and J gave up 1 base; unmatched junction bases: 6. CDR1 and CDR2 from the germline V gene are SNHLY and FYNNEI. The CDR3 covers 18 residues. This CDR3 is CASSAPGLAGGAQETQYF. The CDR3, as DNA: TGTGCCAGCAGTGCCCCGGGACTAGCGGGAGGGGCCCAAGAGACCCAGTACTTC.

This clonotype was counted a few times. This chain links TRBV7-2 with TRBJ2-3; TRBD1 agrees at 9 bases. This CDR3 is built from 16 residues. The trim removed 1 base at V and 3 bases at J, leaving 5 bases unmatched. Per germline, CDR1 SGHTA and CDR2 FQGNSA. CDR3 loop: CASSLVGGQGTDTQYF. As DNA, the CDR3 is TGTGCCAGCAGCTTAGTTGGGGGACAGGGAACAGATACGCAGTATTTT.

The sample holds a few counts of this clonotype. The chain employs TRBV19 and TRBJ2-3, with 8 bases identical to TRBD1. The germline gives CDR1 LNHDA, CDR2 SQIVND (reference sequence). Trimming removed 3 bases from V and 5 bases from J; junction bases left unmatched: 1. The CDR3 has 13 residues. The CDR3 DNA follows: TGTGCCAGTAGTATCGACAGGGGAGATACGCAGTATTTT. This gives the protein CASSIDRGDTQYF.

This clonotype appeared a few times. The chain has TRBV2 and TRBJ2-2, with 9 positions matching TRBD1. This CDR3 comprises 15 residues. Trimming removed 8 bases from V and 6 bases from J; junction bases left unmatched: 10. In germline, CDR1 is SNHLY, CDR2 FYNNEI. CDR3 coding DNA: TGTGCCAGCCGCCGGGACAGGGAGTCCGCCGGGGAGCTGTTTTTT. Its protein product is CASRRDRESAGELFF.

This clonotype was recorded a few times. The V gene is TRBV6-5, the J gene TRBJ2-1; 9 bases are a match to TRBD2. Losses at the gene ends were 0 bases for V and 0 bases for J; bases not matched to a gene: 6. This CDR3 spans 18 amino acids. From germline, CDR1 is MNHEY and CDR2 SVGAGI. CDR3 DNA sequence: TGTGCCAGCAGTTACTCGAATTTTAGCGGGAGCTCCTACAATGAGCAGTTCTTC. It translates to CASSYSNFSGSSYNEQFF.

This clonotype was seen a few times. The genes are TRBV7-3 and TRBJ1-2; TRBD1 is a possible D gene (5 bases). The V end lost 4 bases, the J end lost 3 bases, and 24 bases lay between the germline ends. Germline CDR1 and CDR2: SGHTA and FQGTGA. CDR3 length: 18 residues. CDR3 in amino acids: CASSSHPRVGGTDYGYTF. The CDR3 DNA reads TGTGCCAGCAGCTCTCACCCGCGCGTTGGGGGGACGGACTATGGCTACACCTTC.

The chain employs TRBV6-1 and TRBJ2-1; 8 bases are shared with TRBD1. Germline assignment: CDR1 MNHNS and CDR2 SASEGT. V lost 3 bases to trimming and J lost 3 bases; unmatched junction nucleotides: 7. This CDR3 is 16 amino acids long. CDR3 DNA: TGTGCCAGCAGTGACCCCAGGGGGCCCAACTACAATGAGCAGTTCTTC. Its protein is CASSDPRGPNYNEQFF.

V and J are TRBV11-2 and TRBJ2-7; 9 bases map to TRBD1. This CDR3 has 13 residues. J was trimmed by 4 bases and V by 4 bases; bases with no gene match: 2. Germline lookup yields CDR1 SGHAT and CDR2 FQNNGV. The CDR3 sequence is CASSYDRGYEQYF. CDR3 nucleotide sequence: TGTGCCAGCAGCTACGACAGGGGGTACGAGCAGTACTTC.

The gene calls are TRBV5-1 and TRBJ2-5, with TRBD2 identical over 15 bases. The germline CDR1 and CDR2 sequences are SGHRS and YFSETQ. The CDR3 has 15 amino acids. J lost 6 bases, V lost 6 bases, and 6 bases had no gene match. CDR3 DNA: TGCGCCAGCATCTTAGGGACTAGCGGGGGGCAGACCCAGTACTTC. This encodes CASILGTSGGQTQYF.

This clonotype was counted many times. The chain employs TRBV5-1 and TRBJ2-4, with D hard to call. Germline V gene data show CDR1 as SGHRS and CDR2 as YFSETQ. Trimming stripped 0 bases from V and 8 bases from J, with 9 bases between. The CDR3 contains 13 residues. In nucleotides, the CDR3 is TGCGCCAGCAGCTTGGCCGGCATCGACATTCAGTACTTC. This encodes CASSLAGIDIQYF.

CDR3 residues: CSALGWAPREGSGFYNEQFF. As DNA, the CDR3 is TGCAGTGCCCTGGGATGGGCACCCAGGGAGGGTAGCGGGTTCTACAATGAGCAGTTCTTC. The chain has TRBV20-1 and TRBJ2-1, with 7 bases fitting TRBD2. Germline assignment: CDR1 DFQATT and CDR2 SNEGSKA (reference sequence). Losses at the gene ends were 6 bases for V and 3 bases for J; bases not matched to a gene: 26. The CDR3 contains 20 residues.

The table lists this clonotype with many counts. The chain is built from TRBV11-2 and TRBJ2-1; D unresolved. CDR1 is SGHAT, CDR2 FQNNGV, per germline. CDR3 length equals 14 residues. The ends were cut back, 6 bases at V and 8 bases at J, with 17 bases in the middle. The CDR3 loop reads CASSFETRTDEQFF. The DNA of the CDR3 is TGTGCCAGCAGTTTTGAGACACGGACGGATGAGCAGTTCTTC.

In its sample, this clonotype was seen many times. The genes are TRBV11-1 and TRBJ1-6; 10 bases are a match to TRBD1. V shed 5 bases and J 9 bases; nucleotides not matched to a gene: 7. CDR1 and CDR2 from the germline V gene are SGHAT and FQDESV (reference sequence). The CDR3 length is 15 residues. CDR3 in amino acids: CASSQGQGDGSPLHF. CDR3 sequence (DNA): TGTGCCAGCAGCCAAGGACAGGGGGACGGTTCACCCCTCCACTTT.

The sample holds many counts of this clonotype. V usage is TRBV5-1 and J usage is TRBJ1-5, with TRBD1 matching 11 bases. Germline CDR1 is SGHRS and CDR2 is YFSETQ. The CDR3 spans 18 residues. V trimming: 4 bases; J trimming: 2 bases; junction bases outside the gene matches: 11. CDR3 protein: CASSPSGTGGSGNQPQHF. The CDR3 coding sequence is TGCGCCAGCAGCCCCTCCGGGACAGGGGGATCGGGCAATCAGCCCCAGCATTTT.

In this sample, this clonotype turned up many times. The chain recombines TRBV5-1 with TRBJ2-7, with D possibly TRBD1 on 6 matching bases. Deletions cut 4 bases from V and 2 bases from J, with 10 bases between. Germline V gene data show CDR1 as SGHRS and CDR2 as YFSETQ. CDR3 length: 13 residues. CDR3 in amino acids: CASSRDITYEQYF. DNA of the CDR3: TGCGCCAGCAGCAGGGACATCACCTACGAGCAGTACTTC.

This clonotype was observed many times. The rearrangement joins TRBV20-1 to TRBJ2-1; possible D gene TRBD2, 5 bases. The CDR3 contains 14 residues. The V and J ends lost 6 bases and 0 bases respectively, with 12 bases between them. Germline values: CDR1 DFQATT, CDR2 SNEGSKA (reference sequence). The CDR3 region is CSAPQGSSYNEQFF. DNA of the CDR3: TGCAGTGCCCCCCAAGGGAGCTCCTACAATGAGCAGTTCTTC.